This paragraph reports one T cell receptor beta chain. This entry is derived from a study of T cells in localized non-small cell lung cancer. Some clones are missing from TCRdb's copy, which holds only in-frame ones; the method was immunoSEQ multiplex PCR. The sample shows about 77,000 clones, around 90% of them seen only once. V dropped 1 base and J dropped 5 bases, with 11 bases sitting between them. This CDR3 contains 14 residues. Per the germline V gene, CDR1 is PRHDT and CDR2 is FYEKMQ (reference sequence). This receptor was taken from a woman aged 40-69 years with stage I squamous cell lung carcinoma. The sample consisted of peripheral blood, taken before any cancer treatment. The chain combines TRBV13 with TRBJ1-1; D is unresolved. The CDR3 sequence: CASSLARKATEAFF. The CDR3 DNA is TGTGCCAGCAGCTTAGCGAGGAAGGCGACTGAAGCTTTCTTT.